What follows are 26 T cell receptor beta chains derived from one specimen sequenced in a study of human T cells and chemical hapten exposure. Stated time point: patch test 1, 2 weeks after DPC sensitization. The treatment denotes: therapeutic diphenylcyclopropenone sensitization with weekly scalp DPC. TCRdb re-called the RACE reads with MiXCR, one entry per CDR3 protein. The sample includes 50,000 or so distinct CDR3 sequences, less than 9.5% of them seen just once. The sample was whole blood, taken in connection with sensitization to the hapten diphenylcyclopropenone (DPC). The receptors were gathered from a woman between 50 and 59 years old with alopecia areata. Some clones in this sample may be carry-over from other donors' samples.

This clonotype was seen ten or more times. The gene calls are TRBV3-1 and TRBJ1-2; D may be TRBD1 (6 bases). Trimming took off 4 bases at V and 6 bases at J, with 12 bases between the two ends. Germline loops: CDR1 LGHDT, CDR2 YNNKEL (reference sequence). This CDR3 region has 13 residues. The CDR3 is CASSRGRGDGYTF. The CDR3 region has the DNA TGTGCCAGCAGCCGGGGCAGGGGAGATGGCTACACCTTC.

Many counts were recorded for this clonotype. V and J are TRBV6-2 or TRBV6-3 and TRBJ1-1, with D possibly TRBD1 on 6 matching bases. The CDR3 runs 13 residues. The germline V gene encodes CDR1 MNHEY and CDR2 SVGEGT. The V end was cut by 2 bases, the J end by 7 bases, with 11 bases between. The CDR3 reads CASSYGETGEAFF. The CDR3 DNA reads as TGTGCCAGCAGTTACGGAGAGACAGGTGAAGCTTTCTTT.

A few counts support this clonotype. The chain has TRBV7-9 and TRBJ2-1, with D unclear. The ends were cut back, 4 bases at V and 6 bases at J, with 7 bases in the middle. This CDR3 is 12 amino acids long. The germline V gene encodes CDR1 SEHNR and CDR2 FQNEAQ (reference sequence). In nucleotides, the CDR3 is TGTGCCAGCAGCTGGGGTCCCAATGAGCAGTTCTTC. It translates to CASSWGPNEQFF. The full variable domain, with the rest looked up from reference TRBV7-9 and TRBJ2-1, is DTGVSQNPRHKITKRGQNVTFRCDPISEHNRLYWYRQTLGQGPEFLTYFQNEAQLEKSRLLSDRFSAERPKGSFSTLEIQRTEQGDSAMYLCASSWGPNEQFFGPGTRLTVL.

This clonotype was seen many times. The chain joins TRBV6-5 to TRBJ1-4, with D hard to call. The CDR3 has 14 amino acids. Germline lookup yields CDR1 MNHEY and CDR2 SVGAGI. Trimming pared 10 bases from V and 8 bases from J, leaving 20 bases between. The CDR3 loop reads CANHVSVLTEKLFF. The CDR3 bases are TGTGCCAACCACGTTTCGGTCTTGACCGAAAAACTGTTTTTT.

This clonotype has at least ten counts. The rearrangement joins TRBV7-2 to TRBJ2-7; 7 bases map to TRBD2. J gave up 4 bases and V 5 bases, and 8 bases lay outside the gene matches. Germline V lookup: CDR1 SGHTA, CDR2 FQGNSA. The CDR3 sequence is 14 residues long. The CDR3 spells CASSQSGKRYEQYF. Written as DNA, the CDR3 is TGTGCCAGCAGCCAGAGCGGGAAACGGTACGAGCAGTACTTC.

J is TRBJ2-2 and V is TRBV14; possible D gene TRBD1, 6 bases. Germline V CDR1 and CDR2: SGHDN, FVKESK. With 0 bases removed from V and 5 bases from J, the gap between germline ends came to 16 bases. The CDR3 is 17 residues long. This CDR3 reads CASSQEETGPRTGELFF. The CDR3 DNA sequence: TGTGCCAGCAGCCAAGAGGAGACAGGCCCGAGGACCGGGGAGCTGTTTTTT.

The CDR3 bases are TGTGCCAGCAGCTTAGTTATGTTGCCCTCCCAGTGCGGCGAGCAGTTCTTC. Translating it yields CASSLVMLPSQCGEQFF. The chain combines TRBV11-3 with TRBJ2-1, with D uncertain. Trimming left V 1 base short and J 10 bases short, with 23 bases between. CDR3 size: 17 residues. Germline CDR1 SGHNT, CDR2 YENEEA.

This clonotype was observed a handful of times. The chain links TRBV29-1 to TRBJ2-5; perhaps TRBD2 as D (6 bases). Trimming took 3 bases from V and 5 from J, leaving 10 bases between them. From germline, CDR1 is SQVTM and CDR2 ANQGSEA. The CDR3 contains 12 residues. The CDR3 loop reads CSVDMEGETQYF. CDR3 sequence (DNA): TGCAGCGTTGACATGGAGGGGGAGACCCAGTACTTC.

The rearrangement links TRBV7-9 to TRBJ1-1, with a weak D call TRBD1 (6 bases). The length of the CDR3 is 14 residues. CDR1 and CDR2 from the germline V gene are SEHNR and FQNEAQ (reference sequence). V gave up 3 bases and J gave up 10 bases, with 18 bases separating them. CDR3 region: CASSFGHEGGVAFF. In DNA form, the CDR3 reads TGTGCCAGCAGCTTCGGACATGAGGGGGGTGTAGCTTTCTTT.

This clonotype showed up many times. The CDR3 spells CASSQGLAGAETQYF. The CDR3, as DNA: TGTGCCAGCAGCCAGGGACTAGCGGGAGCAGAGACCCAGTACTTC. The chain has TRBV7-2 and TRBJ2-5; 14 positions agree with TRBD2. Germline V gene data show CDR1 as SGHTA and CDR2 as FQGNSA. V was pared by 5 bases and J by 4 bases, with 3 bases of the junction left unmatched. The CDR3 covers 15 residues. The full variable domain, in which reference TRBV7-2 and TRBJ2-5 provide the parts outside the CDR3, is GAGVSQSPSNKVTEKGKDVELRCDPISGHTALYWYRQSLGQGLEFLIYFQGNSAPDKSGLPSDRFSAERTGGSVSTLTIQRTQQEDSAVYLCASSQGLAGAETQYFGPGTRLLVL.

The CDR3 spells CSVDGRSSYEQYF. CDR3 coding DNA: TGCAGCGTTGACGGCCGGAGCTCCTACGAGCAGTACTTC. The chain uses TRBV29-1 and TRBJ2-7; no definite D call. The CDR3 extends over 13 amino acids. CDR1 SQVTM and CDR2 ANQGSEA come from the germline V gene. V lost 3 bases and J 0 bases, leaving 9 bases between the germline ends.

This clonotype was found a few times. CDR3: CSPVAGGNSYEQYF. The CDR3 DNA reads as TGCAGTCCGGTAGCGGGAGGCAACTCCTACGAGCAGTACTTC. The chain links TRBV20-1 to TRBJ2-7, with 10 positions matching TRBD2. This CDR3 is 14 amino acids long. The trim removed 8 bases at V and 0 bases at J, leaving 7 bases unmatched. The germline CDR1 and CDR2 sequences are DFQATT and SNEGSKA (reference sequence).

The chain joins TRBV9 to TRBJ1-1; D gene uncertain. In germline, CDR1 is SGDLS, CDR2 YYNGEE. V shed 2 bases and J shed 6 bases, with 17 bases lying between them. The CDR3 runs 15 residues. This chain's CDR3 is CASSVSVIDRPEAFF. CDR3 nucleotide sequence: TGTGCCAGCAGCGTCAGCGTCATTGATCGGCCTGAAGCTTTCTTT.

This clonotype showed up many times. The rearrangement uses TRBV12-3 or TRBV12-4 and TRBJ1-5; D not certain. Trimming left V 4 bases short and J 6 bases short, with 7 bases between. The CDR3 sequence is 12 residues long. CDR3 region: CASSSARQPQHF. The CDR3 DNA reads TGTGCCAGCAGTTCGGCCCGTCAGCCCCAGCATTTT.

This clonotype was seen at least ten times. The rearrangement uses TRBV12-3 or TRBV12-4 and TRBJ2-5, with D tentatively TRBD1 (5 bases). V dropped 3 bases and J dropped 5 bases, with 13 bases sitting between them. The CDR3 length is 14 residues. The CDR3 spells CASSLHGQRETQYF. The CDR3 coding sequence is TGTGCCAGCAGTTTGCACGGACAAAGGGAGACCCAGTACTTC.

This clonotype was counted many times. The genes are TRBV4-3 and TRBJ2-2, with D unresolved. With 0 bases removed from V and 2 bases from J, the gap between germline ends came to 4 bases. Looked up from germline, CDR1 is LGHNA and CDR2 is YSLEER. This CDR3 comprises 14 residues. The CDR3 DNA is TGCGCCAGCAGCCAAGACAGAAACACCGGGGAGCTGTTTTTT. The encoded protein is CASSQDRNTGELFF.

At least ten counts were recorded for this clonotype. The CDR3 is CASSLGGRAFTGELFF. The DNA for the CDR3 is TGTGCCAGCAGCTTAGGCGGGAGGGCCTTCACCGGGGAGCTGTTTTTT. The chain carries TRBV5-6 and TRBJ2-2; 9 nucleotides line up with TRBD2. The CDR3 loop spans 16 amino acids. The V and J ends lost 2 bases and 4 bases, in that order; junction bases with no gene match: 6. Germline CDR1 reads SGHDT; CDR2 reads YYEEEE. Looking up the rest from reference TRBV5-6 and TRBJ2-2 gives the full variable domain: DAGVTQSPTHLIKTRGQQVTLRCSPKSGHDTVSWYQQALGQGPQFIFQYYEEEERQRGNFPDRFSGHQFPNYSSELNVNALLLGDSALYLCASSLGGRAFTGELFFGEGSRLTVL.

There are many counts of this clonotype. The V and J genes are TRBV2 and TRBJ1-2; D is undetermined. The CDR3 length is 11 residues. Germline V gene data show CDR1 as SNHLY and CDR2 as FYNNEI. V was pared by 8 bases and J by 8 bases, with 12 bases between. The CDR3 DNA reads TGTGCCAGCGAAGGGATGCAGGGCTACACCTTC. Residues: CASEGMQGYTF.

This rearrangement joins TRBV4-1 to TRBJ1-1, with unresolved D. Trimming cost V 2 bases and J 1 base, with 5 bases left between them. Germline V gene lookup returns CDR1 MGHRA and CDR2 YSYEKL. The CDR3 is 13 amino acids. In DNA, the CDR3 is TGCGCCAGCAGCCAAACAGAGAACACTGAAGCTTTCTTT. This translates into CASSQTENTEAFF.

Many counts were recorded for this clonotype. The chain is built from TRBV6-2 or TRBV6-3 and TRBJ2-5; the match to TRBD2 covers 13 bases. The CDR3 totals 15 residues. Germline V lookup: CDR1 MNHEY, CDR2 SVGEGT. Unmatched junction bases numbered 5, after V lost 6 bases and J lost 4 bases. The chain's CDR3 is CASRKRTSGRETQYF. The CDR3 DNA reads as TGTGCCAGCAGAAAACGGACTAGCGGGAGAGAGACCCAGTACTTC.

This clonotype has a count of ten or more. The genes are TRBV11-2 and TRBJ2-7; TRBD2 aligns across 11 bases. This CDR3 spans 14 amino acids. Germline assignment: CDR1 SGHAT and CDR2 FQNNGV. The trim removed 5 bases at V and 4 bases at J, leaving 4 bases unmatched. This CDR3 reads CASSPRLAGYEQYF. The CDR3 DNA is TGTGCCAGCAGCCCAAGACTAGCGGGATACGAGCAGTACTTC.

In its sample, this clonotype was seen many times. The chain recombines TRBV18 with TRBJ1-2; 8 bases are a match to TRBD1. The length of the CDR3 is 16 residues. J gave up 6 bases and V 3 bases, and 12 bases lay outside the gene matches. The germline CDR1 and CDR2 sequences are KGHSH and LQKENI. The CDR3 DNA is TGTGCCAGCTCACCTTTGTCGCAGGGGGCGTCCGATGGCTACACCTTC. It specifies CASSPLSQGASDGYTF.

The rearrangement uses TRBV10-3 and TRBJ1-1; D may be TRBD1 (5 bases). This CDR3 is 13 amino acids long. CDR1 is ENHRY and CDR2 is SYGVKD in the germline V gene. V lost 6 bases, J lost 4 bases, and 12 bases lay in between. This chain's CDR3 is CAISGTEVTEAFF. The CDR3, as DNA: TGTGCCATCAGCGGGACTGAAGTCACTGAAGCTTTCTTT.

The table lists this clonotype with many counts. The CDR3 region has the DNA TGTGCCAGCAGCCAAAAATCGGAGACCCAGTACTTC. It encodes CASSQKSETQYF. The chain employs TRBV7-2 and TRBJ2-5, with D unresolved. The CDR3 is 12 amino acids. CDR1 is SGHTA and CDR2 is FQGNSA in the germline V gene. The germline V and J ends were trimmed by 5 bases and 5 bases, with 9 bases remaining between them.

The chain joins TRBV12-5 to TRBJ2-5; 13 bases align to TRBD2. The CDR3 contains 18 residues. The V segment lost 0 bases and the J segment 4 bases; nucleotides outside the gene matches: 8. CDR1 and CDR2 from the germline V gene are LGHNT and FRNRAP. CDR3 in DNA: TGTGCTAGTGGTTTGGTACCCGGGACTAGCGGGATTAGAGAGACCCAGTACTTC. Amino acids: CASGLVPGTSGIRETQYF.

This clonotype has only a few counts. This chain uses TRBV29-1 with TRBJ2-1; 8 positions agree with TRBD2. This CDR3 is built from 13 residues. Germline V lookup: CDR1 SQVTM, CDR2 ANQGSEA. The V segment lost 6 bases and the J segment 4 bases; nucleotides outside the gene matches: 5. This CDR3 is CSVWASGYNEQFF. The CDR3 nucleotides are TGCAGCGTGTGGGCTAGCGGGTACAATGAGCAGTTCTTC.